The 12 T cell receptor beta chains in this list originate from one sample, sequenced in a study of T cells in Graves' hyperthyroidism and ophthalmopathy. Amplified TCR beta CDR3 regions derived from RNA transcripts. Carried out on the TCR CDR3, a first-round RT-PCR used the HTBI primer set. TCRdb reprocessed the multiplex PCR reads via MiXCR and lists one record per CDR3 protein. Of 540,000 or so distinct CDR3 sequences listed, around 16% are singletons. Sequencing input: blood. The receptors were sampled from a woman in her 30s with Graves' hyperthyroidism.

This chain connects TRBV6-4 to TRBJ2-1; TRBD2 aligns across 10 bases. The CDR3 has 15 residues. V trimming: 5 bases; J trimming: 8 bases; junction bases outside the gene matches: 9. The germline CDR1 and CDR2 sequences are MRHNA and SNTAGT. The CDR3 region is CASSRSAGGLYEQFF. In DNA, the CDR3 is TGTGCCAGCAGTCGATCAGCGGGAGGGTTATATGAGCAGTTCTTC.

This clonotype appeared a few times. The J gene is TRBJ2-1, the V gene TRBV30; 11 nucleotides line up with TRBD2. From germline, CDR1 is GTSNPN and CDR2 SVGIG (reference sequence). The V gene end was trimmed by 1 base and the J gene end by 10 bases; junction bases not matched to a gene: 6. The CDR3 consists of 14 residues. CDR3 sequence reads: CAWSETASGGEQFF. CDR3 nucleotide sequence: TGTGCCTGGAGTGAGACGGCTAGCGGGGGGGAGCAGTTCTTC.

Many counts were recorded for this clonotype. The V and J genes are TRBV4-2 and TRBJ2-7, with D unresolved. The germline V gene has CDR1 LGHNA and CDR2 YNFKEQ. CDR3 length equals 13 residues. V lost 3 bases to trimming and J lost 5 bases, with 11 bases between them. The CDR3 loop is CASSQWQINEQYF. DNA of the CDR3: TGTGCCAGCAGCCAGTGGCAGATAAACGAGCAGTACTTC.

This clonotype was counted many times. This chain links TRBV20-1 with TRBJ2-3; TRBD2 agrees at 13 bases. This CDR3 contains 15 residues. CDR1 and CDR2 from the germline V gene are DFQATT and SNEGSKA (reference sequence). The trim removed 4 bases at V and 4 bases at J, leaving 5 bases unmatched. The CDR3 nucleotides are TGCAGTGCTAAGGGGACTAGCGGGAACGCAGATACGCAGTATTTT. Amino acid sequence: CSAKGTSGNADTQYF.

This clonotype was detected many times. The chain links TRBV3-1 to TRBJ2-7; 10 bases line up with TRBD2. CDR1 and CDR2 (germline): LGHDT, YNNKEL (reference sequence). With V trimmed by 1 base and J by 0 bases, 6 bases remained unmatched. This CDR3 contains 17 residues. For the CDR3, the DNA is TGTGCCAGCAGCCAAGTAGGAGCGGGAGGGTTCTCCTACGAGCAGTACTTC. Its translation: CASSQVGAGGFSYEQYF.

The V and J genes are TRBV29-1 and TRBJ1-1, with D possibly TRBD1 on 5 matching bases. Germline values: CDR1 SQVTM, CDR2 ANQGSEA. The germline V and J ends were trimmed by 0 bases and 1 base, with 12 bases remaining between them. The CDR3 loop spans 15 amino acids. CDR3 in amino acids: CSVEEVRAENTEAFF. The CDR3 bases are TGCAGCGTTGAAGAAGTCAGGGCGGAGAACACTGAAGCTTTCTTT.

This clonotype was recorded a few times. The CDR3 region is CASSLWGRQICEQFF. Written as DNA, the CDR3 is TGTGCCAGCAGCTTATGGGGCAGACAGATATGTGAGCAGTTCTTC. This chain links TRBV7-3 with TRBJ2-1; a possible D gene is TRBD1 (5 bases). Trimming stripped 2 bases from V and 9 bases from J, with 17 bases between. Germline V gene lookup returns CDR1 SGHTA and CDR2 FQGTGA. This CDR3 has 15 residues.

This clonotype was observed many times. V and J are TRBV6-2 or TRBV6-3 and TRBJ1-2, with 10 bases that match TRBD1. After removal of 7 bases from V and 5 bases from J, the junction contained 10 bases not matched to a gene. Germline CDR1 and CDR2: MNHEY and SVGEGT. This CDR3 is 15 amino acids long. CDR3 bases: TGTGCCAGCAATGCCCGGGACAGGGGCGAATATGGCTACACCTTC. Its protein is CASNARDRGEYGYTF.

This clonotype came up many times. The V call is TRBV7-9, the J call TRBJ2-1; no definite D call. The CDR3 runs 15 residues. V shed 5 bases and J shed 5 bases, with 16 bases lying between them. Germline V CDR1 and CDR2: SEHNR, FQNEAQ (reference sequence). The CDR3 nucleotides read TGTGCCAGCAGCCCCCCGCCTAGAATAAACAATGAGCAGTTCTTC. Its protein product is CASSPPPRINNEQFF.

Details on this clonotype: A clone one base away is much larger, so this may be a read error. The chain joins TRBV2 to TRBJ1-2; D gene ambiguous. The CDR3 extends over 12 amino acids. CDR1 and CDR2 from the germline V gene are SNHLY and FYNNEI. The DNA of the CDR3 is TGTGCCAGCAGTGATCTGGGAAATGGCTGCACCTTC. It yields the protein CASSDLGNGCTF.

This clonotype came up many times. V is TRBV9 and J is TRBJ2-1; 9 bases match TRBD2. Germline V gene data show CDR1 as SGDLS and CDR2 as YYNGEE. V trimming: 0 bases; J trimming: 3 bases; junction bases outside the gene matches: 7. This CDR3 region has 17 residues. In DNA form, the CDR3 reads TGTGCCAGCAGCGTAGGAGCGGGAGCGGGAGGCTACAATGAGCAGTTCTTC. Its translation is CASSVGAGAGGYNEQFF.

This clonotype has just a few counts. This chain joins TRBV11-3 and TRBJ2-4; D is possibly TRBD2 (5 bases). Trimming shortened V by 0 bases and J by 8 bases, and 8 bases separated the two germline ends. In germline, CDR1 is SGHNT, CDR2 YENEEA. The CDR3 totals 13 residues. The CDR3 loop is CASSLDGRDIQYF. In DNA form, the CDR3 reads TGTGCCAGCAGCTTAGATGGGCGGGACATTCAGTACTTC.